This T cell receptor (beta chain) comes out of a study of post-analysis software for immune sequencing data. Study results and limitations: Patients used about five TRBV segments, including TRBV5-6, TRBV5-1 and TRBV20-1, more often than controls.

This CDR3 has 13 amino acids. V trimming: 4 bases; J trimming: 6 bases; junction bases outside the gene matches: 2. The V gene's germline CDR1 is ENHRY and CDR2 SYGVKD. Unique molecular identifiers tagged the TCR beta cDNA libraries. TCRdb independently ran MiXCR on the PCR reads; one entry per CDR3 protein. The profile shows under 900,000 distinct CDR3 sequences, roughly 58% of them singletons. On this clonotype: Its antigen is still unknown.

The sequence was collected from a girl between 5 and 17 years old with multiple sclerosis. The rearrangement uses TRBV10-3 and TRBJ2-1, with 8 bases fitting TRBD1. Sequencing used blood. The CDR3 protein is CAISGTGSNEQFF. CDR3 nucleotides: TGTGCCATCAGTGGGACAGGGAGCAATGAGCAGTTCTTC.